This is a list of T cell receptor beta chains from one sample in a study of CD8 T cells in Susac syndrome. One entry per CDR3 protein, called by TCRdb with MiXCR from the immunoSEQ multiplex PCR reads. The sample lists 180,000 or so distinct CDR3 sequences; approximately 94% were seen once. The sample was CD4+ T cells from PBMCs. The receptors here all came from a human donor in good health. CDR3s include the opening cysteine and the closing phenylalanine or tryptophan. Each record gives: D gene, clone size, V gene, J gene, CDR3 protein, CDR3 DNA. A D gene is named only where the DNA matches it firmly. The size field is filled for only some rows; it gives once, few, many or a size class.

D gene: TRBD1; clone size: .; V gene: TRBV29-1; J gene: TRBJ1-3; CDR3 protein: CSVEDGTGANTIYF; CDR3 DNA: TGCAGCGTTGAAGATGGGACAGGGGCAAACACCATATATTTT
D gene: .; clone size: .; V gene: TRBV18; J gene: TRBJ1-3; CDR3 protein: CASSPGDSGNTIYF; CDR3 DNA: TGTGCCAGCTCACCAGGTGACTCTGGAAACACCATATATTTT
D gene: .; clone size: once; V gene: TRBV7-2; J gene: TRBJ2-5; CDR3 protein: CASSRHTGTETQYF; CDR3 DNA: TGTGCCAGCAGCCGACATACAGGGACGGAGACCCAGTACTTC
D gene: .; clone size: .; V gene: TRBV29-1; J gene: TRBJ2-1; CDR3 protein: CSVEDSTYNEQFF; CDR3 DNA: TGCAGCGTCGAGGATAGTACCTACAATGAGCAGTTCTTC
D gene: TRBD2; clone size: .; V gene: TRBV6-5; J gene: TRBJ2-1; CDR3 protein: CASSYELALNEQFF; CDR3 DNA: TGTGCCAGCAGTTACGAACTAGCGCTCAATGAGCAGTTCTTC
D gene: .; clone size: once; V gene: TRBV29-1; J gene: TRBJ2-3; CDR3 protein: CSTGQPSTDTQYF; CDR3 DNA: TGCAGCACGGGACAACCTAGCACAGATACGCAGTATTTT
D gene: TRBD1; clone size: .; V gene: TRBV29-1; J gene: TRBJ2-6; CDR3 protein: CSARDRGQYGANVLTF; CDR3 DNA: TGCAGCGCCAGGGACAGGGGGCAATATGGGGCCAACGTCCTGACTTTC
D gene: TRBD1; clone size: .; V gene: TRBV25-1; J gene: TRBJ2-7; CDR3 protein: CASSDRTGADYEQYF; CDR3 DNA: TGTGCCAGCAGTGACCGGACAGGGGCGGACTACGAGCAGTACTTC
D gene: .; clone size: .; V gene: TRBV5-1; J gene: TRBJ2-7; CDR3 protein: CASSLGTYEQYF; CDR3 DNA: TGCGCCAGCAGCTTGGGCACCTACGAGCAGTACTTC
D gene: .; clone size: .; V gene: TRBV20-1; J gene: TRBJ1-2; CDR3 protein: CSASGPGADYGYTF; CDR3 DNA: TGCAGTGCTAGTGGCCCGGGGGCGGACTATGGCTACACCTTC
D gene: .; clone size: .; V gene: TRBV9; J gene: TRBJ2-5; CDR3 protein: CASSLTWDVRGTQYF; CDR3 DNA: TGTGCCAGCAGCCTTACCTGGGACGTCCGGGGGACCCAGTACTTC
D gene: .; clone size: .; V gene: TRBV5-1; J gene: TRBJ2-2; CDR3 protein: CASSFNGGTSFTGELFF; CDR3 DNA: TGCGCCAGCAGCTTCAACGGAGGGACCAGTTTCACGGGGGAGCTGTTTTTT
D gene: .; clone size: once; V gene: TRBV6-2/TRBV6-3; J gene: TRBJ2-7; CDR3 protein: CASRPPSRYPYEQYF; CDR3 DNA: TGTGCCAGCAGGCCACCGAGCAGGTACCCCTACGAGCAGTACTTC
D gene: .; clone size: .; V gene: TRBV29-1; J gene: TRBJ1-1; CDR3 protein: CSGGRDTEAFF; CDR3 DNA: TGCAGCGGTGGCAGGGACACTGAAGCTTTCTTT
D gene: .; clone size: .; V gene: TRBV28; J gene: TRBJ2-4; CDR3 protein: CASTTGVGIQYF; CDR3 DNA: TGTGCCAGCACCACTGGGGTCGGCATTCAGTACTTC
D gene: TRBD1; clone size: .; V gene: TRBV9; J gene: TRBJ1-1; CDR3 protein: CASSQGAAEAFF; CDR3 DNA: TGTGCCAGCAGTCAGGGGGCGGCTGAAGCTTTCTTT
D gene: .; clone size: few; V gene: TRBV24-1; J gene: TRBJ2-5; CDR3 protein: CATSAAETQYF; CDR3 DNA: TGTGCCACCAGTGCCGCGGAGACCCAGTACTTC
D gene: TRBD2; clone size: .; V gene: TRBV7-9; J gene: TRBJ2-5; CDR3 protein: CASSLHAGGGETQYF; CDR3 DNA: TGTGCCAGCAGCTTACACGCGGGAGGAGGGGAGACCCAGTACTTC
D gene: TRBD1; clone size: once; V gene: TRBV3-1; J gene: TRBJ2-3; CDR3 protein: CASSQTGTVTDTQYF; CDR3 DNA: TGTGCCAGCAGCCAAACCGGGACAGTCACAGATACGCAGTATTTT
D gene: .; clone size: .; V gene: TRBV28; J gene: TRBJ1-5; CDR3 protein: CASTEPKGSGQPQHF; CDR3 DNA: TGTGCCAGCACCGAACCTAAGGGCTCTGGTCAGCCCCAGCATTTT
D gene: TRBD2; clone size: .; V gene: TRBV3-1; J gene: TRBJ2-3; CDR3 protein: CATPRASGTDTQYF; CDR3 DNA: TGTGCCACCCCCCGGGCTAGCGGAACAGATACGCAGTATTTT
D gene: TRBD2; clone size: once; V gene: TRBV6-2/TRBV6-3; J gene: TRBJ2-1; CDR3 protein: CASTPAAGNLNEQFF; CDR3 DNA: TGTGCCAGCACCCCCGCAGCGGGAAACCTCAATGAGCAGTTCTTC
D gene: TRBD1; clone size: .; V gene: TRBV30; J gene: TRBJ1-2; CDR3 protein: CAWTWDREGYGYTF; CDR3 DNA: TGTGCCTGGACTTGGGACAGGGAAGGATATGGCTACACCTTC
D gene: TRBD1; clone size: once; V gene: TRBV12-3/TRBV12-4; J gene: TRBJ2-5; CDR3 protein: CASTWGQGRETQYF; CDR3 DNA: TGTGCCAGCACCTGGGGACAGGGGCGAGAGACCCAGTACTTC
D gene: TRBD1; clone size: .; V gene: TRBV11-1; J gene: TRBJ2-7; CDR3 protein: CASSPQGQGRYEQYF; CDR3 DNA: TGTGCCAGCAGCCCACAAGGACAGGGGAGGTACGAGCAGTACTTC
D gene: .; clone size: .; V gene: TRBV20-1; J gene: TRBJ2-1; CDR3 protein: CSALPGTHNEQFF; CDR3 DNA: TGCAGTGCGCTCCCCGGGACTCACAATGAGCAGTTCTTC
D gene: .; clone size: .; V gene: TRBV7-3; J gene: TRBJ2-1; CDR3 protein: CASSSLLYNEQFF; CDR3 DNA: TGTGCCAGCAGCTCCCTTCTATACAATGAGCAGTTCTTC
D gene: TRBD1; clone size: .; V gene: TRBV20-1; J gene: TRBJ2-1; CDR3 protein: CSASWQGVDGEQFF; CDR3 DNA: TGCAGTGCTAGCTGGCAGGGGGTAGATGGTGAGCAGTTCTTC
D gene: TRBD2; clone size: .; V gene: TRBV30; J gene: TRBJ2-1; CDR3 protein: CAWSQREGEQFF; CDR3 DNA: TGTGCCTGGAGTCAGCGGGAGGGTGAGCAGTTCTTC
D gene: .; clone size: once; V gene: TRBV29-1; J gene: TRBJ1-1; CDR3 protein: CSVGEMDGEAFF; CDR3 DNA: TGCAGCGTCGGTGAAATGGACGGTGAAGCTTTCTTT
D gene: .; clone size: .; V gene: TRBV21-1; J gene: TRBJ2-7; CDR3 protein: CASSKVSIGLWAYEQYF; CDR3 DNA: TGTGCCAGCAGCAAAGTGTCGATAGGCCTCTGGGCCTACGAGCAGTACTTC
D gene: .; clone size: few; V gene: TRBV12-3/TRBV12-4; J gene: TRBJ2-1; CDR3 protein: CASSLVGEQFF; CDR3 DNA: TGTGCCAGCAGTTTAGTGGGTGAGCAGTTCTTC
D gene: TRBD2; clone size: .; V gene: TRBV7-3; J gene: TRBJ2-1; CDR3 protein: CASSLEGLAGVDEQFF; CDR3 DNA: TGTGCCAGCAGCTTAGAGGGACTAGCGGGAGTAGATGAGCAGTTCTTC
D gene: TRBD1; clone size: .; V gene: TRBV4-3; J gene: TRBJ1-5; CDR3 protein: CASSQDYRGSQPQHF; CDR3 DNA: TGCGCCAGCAGCCAAGATTACAGGGGTAGCCAGCCCCAGCATTTT
D gene: TRBD2; clone size: .; V gene: TRBV7-8; J gene: TRBJ2-3; CDR3 protein: CASSLQPSGFGTNTQYF; CDR3 DNA: TGTGCCAGCAGCTTACAGCCTAGCGGGTTCGGGACGAATACGCAGTATTTT
D gene: TRBD1; clone size: few; V gene: TRBV6-2/TRBV6-3; J gene: TRBJ2-7; CDR3 protein: CASSRTGGSYEQYF; CDR3 DNA: TGTGCCAGCAGTCGGACAGGGGGCTCCTACGAGCAGTACTTC